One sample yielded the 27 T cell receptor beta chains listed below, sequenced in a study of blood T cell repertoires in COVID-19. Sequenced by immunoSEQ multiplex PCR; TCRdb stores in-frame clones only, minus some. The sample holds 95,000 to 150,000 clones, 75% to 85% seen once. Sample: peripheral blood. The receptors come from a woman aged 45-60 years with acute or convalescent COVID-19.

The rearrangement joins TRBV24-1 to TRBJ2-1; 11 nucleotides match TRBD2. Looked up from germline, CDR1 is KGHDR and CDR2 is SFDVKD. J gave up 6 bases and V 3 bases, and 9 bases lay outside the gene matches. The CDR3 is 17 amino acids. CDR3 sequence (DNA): TGTGCCACCAGTGATCAGTCCGGGACTAGCGGCGCCAATGAGCAGTTCTTC. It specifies CATSDQSGTSGANEQFF.

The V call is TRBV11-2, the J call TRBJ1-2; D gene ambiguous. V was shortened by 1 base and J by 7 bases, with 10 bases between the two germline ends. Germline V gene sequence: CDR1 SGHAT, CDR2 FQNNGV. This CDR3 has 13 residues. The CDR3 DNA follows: TGTGCCAGCAGCTTAGGAGGGAGAAGTGGCTACACCTTC. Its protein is CASSLGGRSGYTF.

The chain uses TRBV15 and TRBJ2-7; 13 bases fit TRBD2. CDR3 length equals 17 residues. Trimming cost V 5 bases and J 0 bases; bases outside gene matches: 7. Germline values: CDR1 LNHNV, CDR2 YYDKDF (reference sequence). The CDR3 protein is CATSPGGTSGTSYEQYF. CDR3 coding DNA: TGTGCCACCAGCCCTGGTGGGACTAGCGGGACCTCCTACGAGCAGTACTTC.

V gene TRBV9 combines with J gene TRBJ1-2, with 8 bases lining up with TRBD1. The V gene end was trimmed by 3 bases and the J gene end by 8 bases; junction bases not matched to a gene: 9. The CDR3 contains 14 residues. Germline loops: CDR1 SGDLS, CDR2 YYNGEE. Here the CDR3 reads CASSAGQGMVGYTF. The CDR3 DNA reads TGTGCCAGCAGCGCTGGACAGGGTATGGTGGGCTACACCTTC.

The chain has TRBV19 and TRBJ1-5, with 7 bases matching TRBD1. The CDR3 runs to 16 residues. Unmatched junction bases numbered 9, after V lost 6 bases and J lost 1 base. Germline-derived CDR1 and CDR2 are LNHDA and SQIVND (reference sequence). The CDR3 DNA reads TGTGCCAGTAGATCCGACAGGGCGGGAAGCAATCAGCCCCAGCATTTT. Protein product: CASRSDRAGSNQPQHF.

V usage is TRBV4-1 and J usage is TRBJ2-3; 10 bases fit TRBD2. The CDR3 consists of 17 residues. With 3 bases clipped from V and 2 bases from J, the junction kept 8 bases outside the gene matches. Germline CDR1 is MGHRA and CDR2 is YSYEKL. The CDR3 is CASSQGRLAGPTDTQYF. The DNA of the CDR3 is TGCGCCAGCAGCCAGGGAAGACTAGCGGGTCCCACAGATACGCAGTATTTT.

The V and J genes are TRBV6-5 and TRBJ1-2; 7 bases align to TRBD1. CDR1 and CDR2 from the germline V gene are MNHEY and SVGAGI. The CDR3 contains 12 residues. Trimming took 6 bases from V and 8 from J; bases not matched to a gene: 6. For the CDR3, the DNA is TGTGCCAGCAGGATGACAGGGAGCGGCTACACCTTC. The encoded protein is CASRMTGSGYTF.

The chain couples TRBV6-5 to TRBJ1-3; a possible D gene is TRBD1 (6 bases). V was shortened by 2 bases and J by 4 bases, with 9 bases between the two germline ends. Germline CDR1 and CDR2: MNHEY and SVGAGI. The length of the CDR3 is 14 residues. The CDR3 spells CASSYMGHGNTIYF. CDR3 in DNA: TGTGCCAGCAGTTACATGGGACACGGAAACACCATATATTTT.

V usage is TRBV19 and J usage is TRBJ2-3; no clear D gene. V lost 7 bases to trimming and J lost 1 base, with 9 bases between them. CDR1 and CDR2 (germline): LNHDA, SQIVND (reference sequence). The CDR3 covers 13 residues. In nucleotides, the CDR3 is TGTGCCAGTACCTCTCCTGGCACAGATACGCAGTATTTT. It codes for CASTSPGTDTQYF.

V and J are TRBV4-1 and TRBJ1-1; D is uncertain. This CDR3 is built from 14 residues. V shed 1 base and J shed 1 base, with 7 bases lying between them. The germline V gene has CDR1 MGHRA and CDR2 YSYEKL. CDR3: CASSQAAGNTEAFF. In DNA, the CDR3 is TGCGCCAGCAGCCAAGCAGCAGGGAACACTGAAGCTTTCTTT.

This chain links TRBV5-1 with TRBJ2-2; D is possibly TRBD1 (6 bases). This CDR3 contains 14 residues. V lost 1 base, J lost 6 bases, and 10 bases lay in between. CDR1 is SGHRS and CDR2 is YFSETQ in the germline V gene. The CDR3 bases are TGCGCCAGCAGCTTGTCTCAGGGGCCCGGGGAGCTGTTTTTT. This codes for CASSLSQGPGELFF.

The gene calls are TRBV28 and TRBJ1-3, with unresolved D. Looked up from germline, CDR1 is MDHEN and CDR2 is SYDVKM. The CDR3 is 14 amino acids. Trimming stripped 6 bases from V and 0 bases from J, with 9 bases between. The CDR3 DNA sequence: TGTGCCAGCAGAACAACAGACTCTGGAAACACCATATATTTT. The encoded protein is CASRTTDSGNTIYF.

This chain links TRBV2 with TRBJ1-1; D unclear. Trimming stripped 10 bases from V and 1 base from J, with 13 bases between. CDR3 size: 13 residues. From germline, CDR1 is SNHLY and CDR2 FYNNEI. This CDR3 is CATRGPTNTEAFF. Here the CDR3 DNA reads TGTGCCACCCGAGGCCCGACGAACACTGAAGCTTTCTTT.

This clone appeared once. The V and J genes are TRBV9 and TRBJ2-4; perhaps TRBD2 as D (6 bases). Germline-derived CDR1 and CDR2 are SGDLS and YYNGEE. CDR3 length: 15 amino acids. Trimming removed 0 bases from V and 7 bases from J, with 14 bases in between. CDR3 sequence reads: CASSVAGAGSNIQYF. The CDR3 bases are TGTGCCAGCAGCGTAGCCGGGGCGGGGTCGAACATTCAGTACTTC.

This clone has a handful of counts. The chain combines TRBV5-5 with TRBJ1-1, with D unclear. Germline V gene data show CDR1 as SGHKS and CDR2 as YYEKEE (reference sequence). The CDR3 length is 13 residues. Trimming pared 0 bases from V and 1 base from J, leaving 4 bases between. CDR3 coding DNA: TGTGCCAGCAGCTTGGACACGAACACTGAAGCTTTCTTT. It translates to CASSLDTNTEAFF.

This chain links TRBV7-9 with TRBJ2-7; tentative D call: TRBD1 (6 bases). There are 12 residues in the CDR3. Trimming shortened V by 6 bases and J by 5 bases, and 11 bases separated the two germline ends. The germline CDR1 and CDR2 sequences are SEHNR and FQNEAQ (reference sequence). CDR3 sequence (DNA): TGTGCCAGCAGGAACAGGGATCACGAGCAGTACTTC. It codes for CASRNRDHEQYF.

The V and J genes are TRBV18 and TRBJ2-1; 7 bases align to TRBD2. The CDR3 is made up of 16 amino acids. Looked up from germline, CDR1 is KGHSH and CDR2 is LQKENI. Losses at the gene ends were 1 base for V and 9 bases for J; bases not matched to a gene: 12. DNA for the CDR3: TGTGCCAGCTCACCACGGGCGGGAGCGGAATTGGGTGAGCAGTTCTTC. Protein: CASSPRAGAELGEQFF. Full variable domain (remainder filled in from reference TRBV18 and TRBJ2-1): NAGVMQNPRHLVRRRGQEARLRCSPMKGHSHVYWYRQLPEEGLKFMVYLQKENIIDESGMPKERFSAEFPKEGPSILRIQQVVRGDSAAYFCASSPRAGAELGEQFFGPGTRLTVL.

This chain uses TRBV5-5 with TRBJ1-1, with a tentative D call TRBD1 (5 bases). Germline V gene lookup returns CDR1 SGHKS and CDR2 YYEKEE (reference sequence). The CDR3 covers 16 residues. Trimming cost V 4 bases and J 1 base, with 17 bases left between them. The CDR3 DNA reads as TGTGCCAGCAGCCGTGTCCTAGGGGTTCAGAACACTGAAGCTTTCTTT. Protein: CASSRVLGVQNTEAFF. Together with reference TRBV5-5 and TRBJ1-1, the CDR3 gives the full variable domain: DAGVTQSPTHLIKTRGQQVTLRCSPISGHKSVSWYQQVLGQGPQFIFQYYEKEERGRGNFPDRFSARQFPNYSSELNVNALLLGDSALYLCASSRVLGVQNTEAFFGQGTRLTVV.

DNA for the CDR3: TGCGCCAGCAGCCTACTAGCGGGGGGATACAATGAGCAGTTCTTC. This codes for CASSLLAGGYNEQFF. This chain connects TRBV5-1 to TRBJ2-1; TRBD2 matches at 12 bases. The junction had 3 bases not matched to a gene; V was cut back by 4 bases and J by 4 bases. The germline V gene has CDR1 SGHRS and CDR2 YFSETQ. The CDR3 consists of 15 residues.

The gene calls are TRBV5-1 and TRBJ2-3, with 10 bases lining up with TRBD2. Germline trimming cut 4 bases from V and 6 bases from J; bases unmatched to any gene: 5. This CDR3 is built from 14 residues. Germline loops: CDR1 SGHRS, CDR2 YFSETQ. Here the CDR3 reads CASSLGTSEDTQYF. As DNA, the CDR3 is TGCGCCAGCAGCCTGGGGACTAGCGAGGATACGCAGTATTTT.

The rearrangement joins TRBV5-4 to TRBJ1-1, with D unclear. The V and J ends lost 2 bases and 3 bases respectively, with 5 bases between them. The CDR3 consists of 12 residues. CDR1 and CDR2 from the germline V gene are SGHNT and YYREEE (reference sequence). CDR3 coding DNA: TGTGCCAGCAGCTTCGGTGACACTGAAGCTTTCTTT. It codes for CASSFGDTEAFF.

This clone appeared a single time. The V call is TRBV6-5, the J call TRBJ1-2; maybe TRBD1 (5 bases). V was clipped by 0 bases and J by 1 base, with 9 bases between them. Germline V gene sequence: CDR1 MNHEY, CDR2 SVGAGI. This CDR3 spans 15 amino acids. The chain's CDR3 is CASSYSMGHNYGYTF. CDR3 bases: TGTGCCAGCAGTTACTCGATGGGGCATAACTATGGCTACACCTTC.

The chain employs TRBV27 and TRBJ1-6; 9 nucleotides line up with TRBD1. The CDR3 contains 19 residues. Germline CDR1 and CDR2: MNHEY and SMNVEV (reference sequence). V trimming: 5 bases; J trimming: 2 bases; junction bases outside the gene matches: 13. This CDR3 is CASSPLGDRELTYNSPLHF. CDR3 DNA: TGTGCCAGCAGTCCTCTGGGGGACAGGGAATTGACCTATAATTCACCCCTCCACTTT.

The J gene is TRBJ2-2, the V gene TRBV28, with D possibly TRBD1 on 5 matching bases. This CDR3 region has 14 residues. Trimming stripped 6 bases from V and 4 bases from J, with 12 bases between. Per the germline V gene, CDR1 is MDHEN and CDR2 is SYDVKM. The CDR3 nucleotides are TGTGCCAGCAGCCCTAGACAGCGCACCGGGGAGCTGTTTTTT. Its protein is CASSPRQRTGELFF.

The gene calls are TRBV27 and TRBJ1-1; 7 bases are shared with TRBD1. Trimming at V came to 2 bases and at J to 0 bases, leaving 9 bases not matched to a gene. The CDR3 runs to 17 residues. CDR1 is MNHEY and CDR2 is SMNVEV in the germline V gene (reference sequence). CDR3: CASSLDTPGGLNTEAFF. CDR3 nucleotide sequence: TGTGCCAGCAGTTTAGATACGCCAGGGGGTCTGAACACTGAAGCTTTCTTT.

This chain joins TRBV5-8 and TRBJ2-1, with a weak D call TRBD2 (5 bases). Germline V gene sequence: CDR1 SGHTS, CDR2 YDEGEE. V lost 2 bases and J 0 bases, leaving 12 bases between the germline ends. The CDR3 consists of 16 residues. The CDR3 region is CASSFGSGSSYNEQFF. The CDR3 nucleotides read TGTGCCAGCAGCTTTGGGAGCGGCAGCTCCTACAATGAGCAGTTCTTC.

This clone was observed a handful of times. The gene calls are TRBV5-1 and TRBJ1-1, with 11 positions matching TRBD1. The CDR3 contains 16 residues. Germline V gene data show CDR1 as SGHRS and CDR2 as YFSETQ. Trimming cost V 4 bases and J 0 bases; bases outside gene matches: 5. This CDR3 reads CASSHGQGAMNTEAFF. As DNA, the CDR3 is TGCGCCAGCAGCCACGGACAGGGGGCTATGAACACTGAAGCTTTCTTT.